These 11 T cell receptor beta chains were sequenced from one sample in a study of cytotoxic CD8 clonotypes in ibrutinib-treated CLL. Clones were read by immunoSEQ multiplex PCR, and TCRdb kept only the in-frame ones, dropping some. The top ten hold about two fifths of the sample, which has tens of thousands of clones, roughly 70% seen once. Sequences were derived from PBMCs, sampled after 12 months of ibrutinib treatment. The origin of the receptors is a human donor with chronic lymphocytic leukemia.

The CDR3 spells CAWSEQGGQPQHF. CDR3 coding DNA: TGTGCCTGGAGTGAACAGGGTGGTCAGCCCCAGCATTTT. The chain joins TRBV30 to TRBJ1-5, with D tentatively TRBD1 (6 bases). Deletions cut 1 base from V and 6 bases from J, with 10 bases between. CDR3 length: 13 residues. Germline V gene lookup returns CDR1 GTSNPN and CDR2 SVGIG (reference sequence).

This chain connects TRBV10-3 to TRBJ1-5; D gene ambiguous. Germline assignment: CDR1 ENHRY and CDR2 SYGVKD. Trimming took off 10 bases at V and 7 bases at J, with 23 bases between the two ends. This CDR3 contains 15 residues. CDR3 in DNA: TGTGCCACCGTCTCGGGCCTTGCTCGAGGCCAGCCCCAGCATTTT. Translated: CATVSGLARGQPQHF.

This chain links TRBV5-1 with TRBJ2-3; D might be TRBD2 (6 bases). The germline V gene has CDR1 SGHRS and CDR2 YFSETQ. V gave up 4 bases and J gave up 0 bases, with 12 bases separating them. CDR3 size: 15 residues. The CDR3 bases are TGCGCCAGCAGCCCGGGGACTCCTAGCACAGATACGCAGTATTTT. It is translated as CASSPGTPSTDTQYF.

The V call is TRBV6-6, the J call TRBJ2-1; weak D call: TRBD2 (6 bases). CDR1 and CDR2 from the germline V gene are MNHNY and SVGAGI (reference sequence). Trimming took 4 bases from V and 7 from J, leaving 11 bases between them. This CDR3 region has 13 residues. The CDR3 DNA follows: TGTGCCAGCAGTTTTCTGACTAGTAATGAGCAGTTCTTC. As protein: CASSFLTSNEQFF.

The genes are TRBV7-3 and TRBJ2-2, with no clear D. Trimming left V 4 bases short and J 5 bases short, with 11 bases between. From germline, CDR1 is SGHTA and CDR2 FQGTGA. The CDR3 sequence is 14 residues long. As DNA, the CDR3 is TGTGCCAGCAGCTCCGACCGTAGAACCGGGGAGCTGTTTTTT. This gives the protein CASSSDRRTGELFF. The full variable domain, completed using reference TRBV7-3 and TRBJ2-2, is GAGVSQTPSNKVTEKGKYVELRCDPISGHTALYWYRQSLGQGPEFLIYFQGTGAADDSGLPNDRFFAVRPEGSVSTLKIQRTERGDSAVYLCASSSDRRTGELFFGEGSRLTVL.

The chain is built from TRBV27 and TRBJ1-5; D possibly corresponds to TRBD1 (6 bases). Deletions cut 5 bases from V and 8 bases from J, with 16 bases between. The germline CDR1 and CDR2 sequences are MNHEY and SMNVEV (reference sequence). This CDR3 has 14 residues. This chain's CDR3 is CASSIQGRREPQHF. The CDR3 coding sequence is TGTGCCAGCAGTATACAGGGTAGGAGGGAGCCCCAGCATTTT.

The chain carries TRBV29-1 and TRBJ2-3; TRBD2 agrees at 10 bases. Per the germline V gene, CDR1 is SQVTM and CDR2 is ANQGSEA. Unmatched junction bases numbered 9, after V lost 5 bases and J lost 4 bases. The CDR3 runs to 15 residues. The CDR3 coding sequence is TGCAGCGTTACCCCACTAGCGGGGCTGGCAGATACGCAGTATTTT. Amino acids: CSVTPLAGLADTQYF.

The rearrangement uses TRBV27 and TRBJ2-1; 9 positions agree with TRBD1. V shed 4 bases and J 8 bases; nucleotides not matched to a gene: 9. The CDR3 consists of 15 residues. Germline CDR1 MNHEY, CDR2 SMNVEV (reference sequence). CDR3 sequence: CASSSRDREGDEQFF. The CDR3 DNA reads as TGTGCCAGCAGTTCCCGGGACAGGGAGGGGGATGAGCAGTTCTTC.

This chain connects TRBV15 to TRBJ1-5; no firm D call. V dropped 2 bases and J dropped 5 bases, with 22 bases sitting between them. CDR1 and CDR2 from the germline V gene are LNHNV and YYDKDF (reference sequence). The CDR3 consists of 18 residues. The CDR3 protein is CATSRSAESGKVDQPQHF. In nucleotides, the CDR3 is TGTGCCACCAGCAGAAGCGCCGAGAGTGGGAAAGTGGATCAGCCCCAGCATTTT.

The V gene is TRBV5-1, the J gene TRBJ1-5; D not certain. Trimming cost V 0 bases and J 3 bases, with 10 bases left between them. The CDR3 has 15 residues. Germline V gene sequence: CDR1 SGHRS, CDR2 YFSETQ. The CDR3 reads CASSLVPDTNQPQHF. CDR3 nucleotides: TGCGCCAGCAGCTTGGTGCCAGACACCAATCAGCCCCAGCATTTT.

This clone came up many times. V and J are TRBV5-1 and TRBJ2-1, with TRBD2 matching 15 bases. The CDR3 spans 15 residues. The V segment lost 4 bases and the J segment 7 bases; nucleotides outside the gene matches: 3. Looked up from germline, CDR1 is SGHRS and CDR2 is YFSETQ. CDR3 amino acids: CASSGLAGGPNEQFF. The CDR3, as DNA: TGCGCCAGCAGCGGACTAGCGGGAGGGCCGAATGAGCAGTTCTTC.